The 6 T cell receptor beta chains below were found in one sample sequenced in a study of cytomegalovirus exposure and HLA in healthy donors. Profiling relied on immunoSEQ multiplex PCR, and the TCRdb table lists in-frame clones only, not all of them. The sample lists 66,000 or so clones, approximately 97% occurring once. Sequencing was done on a sample of PBMCs. The source is a woman between 18 and 29 years old in good health and CMV-seropositive.

The CDR3: CASSSDRGGVNYGYTF. In nucleotides, the CDR3 is TGTGCCAGCAGTTCGGACAGGGGTGGGGTGAACTATGGCTACACCTTC. The rearrangement uses TRBV28 and TRBJ1-2; 9 bases are shared with TRBD1. CDR3 length: 16 residues. The germline gives CDR1 MDHEN, CDR2 SYDVKM. The V and J ends lost 4 bases and 2 bases, in that order; junction bases with no gene match: 8.

This rearrangement joins TRBV4-1 to TRBJ1-1; TRBD1 matches 9 bases. The germline gives CDR1 MGHRA, CDR2 YSYEKL. Losses at the gene ends were 3 bases for V and 6 bases for J; bases not matched to a gene: 8. This CDR3 spans 15 amino acids. CDR3 in DNA: TGCGCCAGCAGCCAGAGGGACAGGGTTGAGGCTGAAGCTTTCTTT. Translation: CASSQRDRVEAEAFF.

V usage is TRBV5-6 and J usage is TRBJ1-1; 10 nucleotides line up with TRBD1. V lost 3 bases, J lost 0 bases, and 8 bases stayed unmatched. The CDR3 covers 17 residues. Germline V CDR1 and CDR2: SGHDT, YYEEEE. The CDR3 protein is CASSWGTGARMNTEAFF. Here the CDR3 DNA reads TGTGCCAGCAGCTGGGGGACAGGGGCCAGGATGAACACTGAAGCTTTCTTT.

V usage is TRBV2 and J usage is TRBJ1-3; 10 bases are a match to TRBD1. CDR1 SNHLY and CDR2 FYNNEI come from the germline V gene. Trimming took 3 bases from V and 4 from J; bases not matched to a gene: 0. The CDR3 covers 14 residues. The CDR3 bases are TGTGCCAGCAGTGAGGGACAGGGGGGAAACACCATATATTTT. Its translation is CASSEGQGGNTIYF.

The genes are TRBV5-1 and TRBJ2-5; a possible D gene is TRBD1 (5 bases). V lost 4 bases, J lost 5 bases, and 15 bases lay in between. Looked up from germline, CDR1 is SGHRS and CDR2 is YFSETQ. This CDR3 region has 14 residues. The CDR3 DNA reads as TGCGCCAGCAGCCCCCAGAAAGGGGCTGAGACCCAGTACTTC. Translation: CASSPQKGAETQYF.

V and J are TRBV10-2 and TRBJ1-2; D gene uncertain. Germline V gene data show CDR1 as WSHSY and CDR2 as SAAADI. The ends were cut back, 2 bases at V and 4 bases at J, with 11 bases in the middle. The CDR3 has 14 amino acids. CDR3: CASSETGSGYGYTF. The CDR3 nucleotides are TGCGCCAGCAGTGAGACGGGGTCAGGCTATGGCTACACCTTC.